This T cell receptor beta chain was captured by sequencing in a study of blood T cell repertoires in COVID-19. About the study: There were acute and convalescent COVID-19 samples, and they came from the United States, Italy and Spain. The analysed material was cDNA or gDNA that came from T cells, B-cell-depleted T cells, or PBMCs.

The CDR3 runs 18 residues. V was trimmed by 5 bases and J by 3 bases, leaving 26 bases between them. Germline CDR1 and CDR2: SGHTS and YDEGEE. In the authors' methods: Amplification of reference gene primers provided the estimated nucleated cell counts. The repertoire was sequenced with immunoSEQ multiplex PCR; TCRdb's copy has only in-frame clones and lacks some. V and J calls and clone size are those listed in that table; D and trimming were worked out from the DNA. The sample holds 160,000 or so clones, 80% to 90% seen once. Input material: peripheral blood. The chain links TRBV5-8 to TRBJ1-1, with TRBD1 as a possible D gene (6 bases). This clonotype originated in a man between 35 and 55 years old with acute or convalescent COVID-19. The CDR3: CASRTNAGRGFSDTEAFF. As DNA, the CDR3 is TGTGCCAGCAGAACAAACGCGGGCAGGGGCTTTTCGGACACTGAAGCTTTCTTT.